These 9 T cell receptor beta chains came from one sample sequenced in a study of T-cell reconstitution after alpha-beta-depleted transplantation in children (dated by TCRdb to the mid-2010s). Receptor amplification or capture employed PCR. Instrument used: Illumina HiSeq 2500. To normalize quantification of the TCRbeta repertoire, the TCR libraries were built with molecular barcoding that relied on unique molecular identifiers. Using fastp trimming at Q25 and MiXCR clonotype assembly, TCRdb reanalyzed the public sequencing data and kept in-frame beta chains. Rows are unified per CDR3 protein, each entry keeping the most common DNA and genes. Counted in this sample were 750,000 to 950,000 distinct CDR3 sequences; roughly 15% of them appeared once. The ten top clones hold approximately 5% of the sample. Taken with the paper, the label for treatment or condition translates to: allogeneic hematopoietic cell transplantation with graft depleted of TCRalphabeta T cells and CD19 B cells.

Sequenced here: PBMCs, mostly from graft donor cells, sampled 360 days after TCRalphabeta/CD19-depleted stem cell transplant. Receptor source: a male patient younger than 18 who had a stem cell transplant for acute lymphoblastic leukemia, so the T cells may come from the graft donor.

V and J are TRBV20-1 and TRBJ1-2; tentative D call: TRBD1 (5 bases). V shed 4 bases and J shed 0 bases, with 12 bases lying between them. This CDR3 contains 14 residues. The V gene's germline CDR1 is DFQATT and CDR2 SNEGSKA (reference sequence). CDR3 region: CSATAGPPNYGYTF. The CDR3 nucleotides read TGCAGTGCTACGGCGGGACCTCCTAACTATGGCTACACCTTC.

The genes are TRBV27 and TRBJ2-1; tentative D call: TRBD2 (6 bases). The CDR3 has 15 amino acids. V dropped 5 bases and J dropped 8 bases, with 19 bases sitting between them. Germline values: CDR1 MNHEY, CDR2 SMNVEV (reference sequence). The CDR3 reads CASSLNSGLGDEQFF. The CDR3 DNA is TGTGCCAGCAGTCTGAATTCGGGACTGGGGGATGAGCAGTTCTTC.

This clonotype has a handful of counts. The CDR3 DNA sequence: TGTGCCTGGCGAGCGGGAGTCCTCTGGGATACGCAGTATTTT. As protein: CAWRAGVLWDTQYF. The V gene is TRBV30, the J gene TRBJ2-3, with 8 bases that match TRBD2. The V segment lost 5 bases and the J segment 6 bases; nucleotides outside the gene matches: 10. CDR1 is GTSNPN, CDR2 SVGIG, per germline (reference sequence). This CDR3 is 14 amino acids long. The full variable domain, rest sourced from reference TRBV30 and TRBJ2-3, is SQTIHQWPATLVQPVGSPLSLECTVEGTSNPNLYWYRQAAGRGLQLLFYSVGIGQISSEVPQNLSASRPQDRQFILSSKKLLLSDSGFYLCAWRAGVLWDTQYFGPGTRLTVL.

This clonotype was observed at least ten times. For the CDR3, the DNA is TGTGCCAGCAGTTTAATAGGGGTAAACAATCAGCCCCAGCATTTT. This encodes CASSLIGVNNQPQHF. V and J are TRBV27 and TRBJ1-5, with D possibly TRBD1 on 5 matching bases. The V gene lost 2 bases and the J gene lost 3 bases, with 11 bases spanning the gap. Germline assignment: CDR1 MNHEY and CDR2 SMNVEV (reference sequence). The CDR3 has 15 residues.

The V and J genes are TRBV7-9 and TRBJ2-7; 9 nucleotides line up with TRBD2. Germline V gene lookup returns CDR1 SEHNR and CDR2 FQNEAQ (reference sequence). Unmatched junction bases numbered 5, after V lost 5 bases and J lost 0 bases. The CDR3 is made up of 15 amino acids. CDR3 nucleotide sequence: TGTGCCAGCAGCCTCGGGACTAGCCGCTCCTACGAGCAGTACTTC. Its translation: CASSLGTSRSYEQYF.

The sample holds a few counts of this clonotype. The rearrangement joins TRBV12-3 or TRBV12-4 to TRBJ2-7; TRBD1 aligns across 11 bases. The V gene end was trimmed by 3 bases and the J gene end by 5 bases; junction bases not matched to a gene: 12. The CDR3 spans 17 residues. The CDR3 nucleotides are TGTGCCAGCAGTTTTAGGGTTAGGGGACAGGGGGATGACGAGCAGTACTTC. It codes for CASSFRVRGQGDDEQYF.

The chain uses TRBV24-1 and TRBJ2-1; the match to TRBD2 covers 15 bases. Germline CDR1 reads KGHDR; CDR2 reads SFDVKD. CDR3 size: 20 residues. With V trimmed by 2 bases and J by 2 bases, 9 bases remained unmatched. CDR3 loop: CATSDSSGTSGRKTYNEQFF. In DNA, the CDR3 is TGTGCCACCAGTGATTCGTCCGGGACTAGCGGGAGGAAGACCTACAATGAGCAGTTCTTC.

The V call is TRBV5-1, the J call TRBJ2-7; 9 bases align to TRBD1. CDR3 size: 14 residues. The J segment lost 3 bases and the V segment lost 2 bases, leaving 3 bases of the junction unmatched. The germline V gene encodes CDR1 SGHRS and CDR2 YFSETQ. CDR3 DNA sequence: TGCGCCAGCAGCTTCGACAGGGGGATCTACGAGCAGTACTTC. Protein sequence: CASSFDRGIYEQYF.

The chain recombines TRBV27 with TRBJ2-1; D unclear. Germline loops: CDR1 MNHEY, CDR2 SMNVEV (reference sequence). This CDR3 region has 13 residues. V gave up 3 bases and J gave up 4 bases, with 7 bases separating them. In DNA form, the CDR3 reads TGTGCCAGCAGTTTGTATGGATACAATGAGCAGTTCTTC. Its protein product is CASSLYGYNEQFF.